This T cell receptor beta chain was captured in a study of cytomegalovirus exposure and HLA in healthy donors. Looked up from germline, CDR1 is SNHLY and CDR2 is FYNNEI. V was trimmed by 7 bases and J by 7 bases, leaving 5 bases between them. The CDR3 contains 11 residues. Amplification used 60 Vbeta primers and 13 Jbeta primers. Assay used: immunoSEQ multiplex PCR; TCRdb lists only in-frame clones, some missing. The sample carries 99,000 or so clones, approximately 16% recorded once. Sequenced material: PBMCs. The J gene is TRBJ1-6, the V gene TRBV2; D is ambiguous. The source of this sequence is a female donor in good health and CMV-seronegative. CDR3 nucleotide sequence: TGTGCCAGCACTTTAAATTCACCCCTCCACTTT. It yields the protein CASTLNSPLHF.